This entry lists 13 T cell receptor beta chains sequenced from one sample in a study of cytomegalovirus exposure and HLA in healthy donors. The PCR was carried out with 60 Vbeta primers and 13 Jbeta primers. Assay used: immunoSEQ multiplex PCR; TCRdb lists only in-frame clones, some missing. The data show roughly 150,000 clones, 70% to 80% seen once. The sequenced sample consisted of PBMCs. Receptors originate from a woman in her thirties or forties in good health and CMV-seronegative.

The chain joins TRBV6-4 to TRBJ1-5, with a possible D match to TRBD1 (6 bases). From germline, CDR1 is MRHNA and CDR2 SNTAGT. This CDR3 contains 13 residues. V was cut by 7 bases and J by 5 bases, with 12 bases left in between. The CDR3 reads CASNTAGDQPQHF. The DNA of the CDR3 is TGTGCCAGCAACACAGCAGGGGATCAGCCCCAGCATTTT.

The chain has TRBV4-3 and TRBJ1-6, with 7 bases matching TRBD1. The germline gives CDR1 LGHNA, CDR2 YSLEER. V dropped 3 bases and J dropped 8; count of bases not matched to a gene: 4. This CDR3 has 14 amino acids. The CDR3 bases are TGCGCCAGCAGCCACAGACAGGGAGATTCACCCCTCCACTTT. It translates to CASSHRQGDSPLHF.

The CDR3 DNA reads TGTGCCAGCAGTGAAACGGCAGGAAAAGATACGCAGTATTTT. This codes for CASSETAGKDTQYF. The chain combines TRBV2 with TRBJ2-3; no clear D. Germline CDR1 and CDR2: SNHLY and FYNNEI. V was clipped by 2 bases and J by 5 bases, with 11 bases between them. CDR3 length: 14 amino acids.

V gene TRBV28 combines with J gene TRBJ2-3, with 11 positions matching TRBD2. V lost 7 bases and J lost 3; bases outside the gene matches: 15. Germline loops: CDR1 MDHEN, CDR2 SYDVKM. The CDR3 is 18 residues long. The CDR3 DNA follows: TGTGCCAGCACCTACATCCAGCCTAGCGGGAGGTTGACAGATACGCAGTATTTT. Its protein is CASTYIQPSGRLTDTQYF.

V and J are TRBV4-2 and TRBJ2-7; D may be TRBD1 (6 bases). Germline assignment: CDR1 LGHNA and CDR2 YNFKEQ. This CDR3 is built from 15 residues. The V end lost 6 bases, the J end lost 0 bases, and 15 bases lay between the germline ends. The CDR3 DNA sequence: TGTGCCAGCAGTTTTTACCGGGACAACTCCTACGAGCAGTACTTC. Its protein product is CASSFYRDNSYEQYF.

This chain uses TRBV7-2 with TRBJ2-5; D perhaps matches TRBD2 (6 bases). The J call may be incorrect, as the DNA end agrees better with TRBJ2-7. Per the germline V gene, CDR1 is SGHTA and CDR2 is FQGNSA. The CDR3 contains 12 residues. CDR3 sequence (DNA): TGTGCCAGCACCGTTAGCGGCTACGAGCAGTACTTC. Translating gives CASTVSGYEQYF.

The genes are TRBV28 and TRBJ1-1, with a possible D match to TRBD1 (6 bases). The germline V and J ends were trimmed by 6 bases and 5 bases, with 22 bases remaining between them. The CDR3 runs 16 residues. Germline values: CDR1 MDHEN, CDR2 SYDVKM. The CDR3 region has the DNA TGTGCCAGCAGGTCAATCAGGGGCAGCTCTCTAACTGAAGCTTTCTTT. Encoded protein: CASRSIRGSSLTEAFF.

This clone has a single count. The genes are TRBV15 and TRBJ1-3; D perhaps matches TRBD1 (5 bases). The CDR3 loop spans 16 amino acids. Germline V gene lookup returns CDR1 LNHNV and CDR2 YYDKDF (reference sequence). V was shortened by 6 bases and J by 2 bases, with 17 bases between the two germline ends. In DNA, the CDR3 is TGTGCCACCAGTACCGAAAGGGGTCCAGCTGGAAACACCATATATTTT. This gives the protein CATSTERGPAGNTIYF.

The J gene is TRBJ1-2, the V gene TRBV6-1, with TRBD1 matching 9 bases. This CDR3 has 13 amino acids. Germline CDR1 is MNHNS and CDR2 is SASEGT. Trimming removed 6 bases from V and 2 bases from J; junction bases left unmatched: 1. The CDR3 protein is CASRDRGNYGYTF. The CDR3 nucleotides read TGTGCCAGCAGGGACAGGGGCAACTATGGCTACACCTTC.

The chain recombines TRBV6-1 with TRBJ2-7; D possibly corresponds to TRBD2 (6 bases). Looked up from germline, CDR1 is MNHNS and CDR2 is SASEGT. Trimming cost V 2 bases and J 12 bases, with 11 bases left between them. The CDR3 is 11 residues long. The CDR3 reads CASSETLASYF. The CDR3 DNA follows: TGTGCCAGCAGTGAAACGCTAGCGTCGTACTTC.

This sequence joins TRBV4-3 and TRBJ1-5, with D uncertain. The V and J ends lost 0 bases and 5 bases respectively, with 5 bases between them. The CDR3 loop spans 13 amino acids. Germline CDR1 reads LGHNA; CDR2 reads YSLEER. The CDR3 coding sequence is TGCGCCAGCAGCCAAGATCGCGATCAGCCCCAGCATTTT. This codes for CASSQDRDQPQHF.

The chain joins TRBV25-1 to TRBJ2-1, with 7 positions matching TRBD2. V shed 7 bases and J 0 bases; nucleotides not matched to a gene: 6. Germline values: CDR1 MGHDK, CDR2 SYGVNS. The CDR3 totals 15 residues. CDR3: CASTTGTNSYNEQFF. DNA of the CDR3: TGTGCCAGCACGACCGGGACTAACTCCTACAATGAGCAGTTCTTC.

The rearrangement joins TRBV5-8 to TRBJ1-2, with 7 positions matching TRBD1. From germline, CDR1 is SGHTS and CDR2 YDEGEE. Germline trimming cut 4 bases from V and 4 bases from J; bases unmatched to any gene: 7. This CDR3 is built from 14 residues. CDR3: CASSAGQELYGYTF. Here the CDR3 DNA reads TGTGCCAGCAGCGCCGGACAGGAACTCTATGGCTACACCTTC. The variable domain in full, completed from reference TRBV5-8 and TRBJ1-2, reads EAGVTQSPTHLIKTRGQQATLRCSPISGHTSVYWYQQALGLGLQFLLWYDEGEERNRGNFPPRFSGRQFPNYSSELNVNALELEDSALYLCASSAGQELYGYTFGSGTRLTVV.